This T cell receptor beta chain was documented in a study of cytomegalovirus exposure and HLA in healthy donors. Background on the study: According to later analysis, the same platform produced the roughly 120 validation and 666 first-cohort repertoires. Study-wide points: For most TCR sequences rarity was the rule, although some public TCRs occurred in many donors.

On this clone: The antigen remains unidentified.

The donors were in the approximately 120-subject validation cohort; that cohort was separate from the approximately 730-subject first cohort. The CDR3 loop spans 12 amino acids. V was cut by 6 bases and J by 6 bases, with 11 bases left in between. CDR1 and CDR2 (germline): SEHNR, FQNEAQ (reference sequence). Profiled with immunoSEQ multiplex PCR; TCRdb holds only in-frame clones, not every one. The sample consists of over 120,000 clones, around 89% of them appearing once. The origin of this receptor is a woman aged 30 to 39 in good health and CMV-seropositive. The sample was PBMCs. This sequence joins TRBV7-9 and TRBJ1-2; possibly TRBD1 for D (5 bases). CDR3 residues: CASRAGIHGYTF. The CDR3 nucleotides read TGTGCCAGCAGGGCAGGGATCCATGGCTACACCTTC.